This T cell receptor beta chain was recorded in a study of blood T cells in healthy people across ages. Sample-barcoded 5' priming and a J-beta primer mix drove a second PCR of about 6 to 12 cycles. Each cDNA molecule, via a template-switch adaptor with 12 random nucleotides, was tagged. TCRdb analysed the 5' RACE reads with MiXCR anew, one entry per CDR3 protein. Counted here are approximately 800,000 distinct CDR3 sequences, about 59% occurring once; the ten biggest clones make up roughly 26%. Findings of the study overall: Considered underestimates were the diversity estimates obtained from one million T cells.

V lost 4 bases and J 3 bases, leaving 11 bases between the germline ends. The germline V gene encodes CDR1 SGHRS and CDR2 YFSETQ. CDR3 length equals 14 residues. Regarding this clonotype: What it binds is unknown.

This rearrangement joins TRBV5-1 to TRBJ1-5; D possibly corresponds to TRBD1 (6 bases). The sample taken for sequencing was blood. The TCR sequence derives from a man aged 30-40 years in good health. CDR3 loop: CASSPQGPNQPQHF. For the CDR3, the DNA is TGCGCCAGCAGCCCACAGGGCCCCAATCAGCCCCAGCATTTT.